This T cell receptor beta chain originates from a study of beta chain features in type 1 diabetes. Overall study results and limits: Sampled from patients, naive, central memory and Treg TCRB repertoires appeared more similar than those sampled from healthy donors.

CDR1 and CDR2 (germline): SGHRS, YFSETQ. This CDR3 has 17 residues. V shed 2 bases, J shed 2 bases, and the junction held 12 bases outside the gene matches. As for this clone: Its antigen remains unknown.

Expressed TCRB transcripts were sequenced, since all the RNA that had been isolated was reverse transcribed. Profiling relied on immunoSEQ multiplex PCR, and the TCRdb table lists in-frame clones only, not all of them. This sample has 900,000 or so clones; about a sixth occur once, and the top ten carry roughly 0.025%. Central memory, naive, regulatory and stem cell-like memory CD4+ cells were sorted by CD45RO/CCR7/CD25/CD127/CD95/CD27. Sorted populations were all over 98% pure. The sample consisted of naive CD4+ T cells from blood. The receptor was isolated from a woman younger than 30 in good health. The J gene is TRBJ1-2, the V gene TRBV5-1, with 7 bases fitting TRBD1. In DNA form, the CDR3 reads TGCGCCAGCAGCTTTGGACAGGCTTCGTGGGTCAACTATGGCTACACCTTC. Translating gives CASSFGQASWVNYGYTF.